Listed below are T cell receptor beta chains from one sample, sequenced in a study of T-cell reconstitution after alpha-beta-depleted transplantation in children. TCRdb passed the PCR reads through MiXCR, listing each CDR3 protein once. The sample shows fewer than 1 million distinct CDR3 sequences, roughly 16% of them seen only once. This sample comprised PBMCs, mostly from graft donor cells, obtained 360 days after TCRalphabeta/CD19-depleted stem cell transplant. These receptor sequences come from a male patient aged 10 to 17 who had a stem cell transplant for acute lymphoblastic leukemia, so the T cells may come from the graft donor. Both conserved end residues are part of each CDR3. D genes are given only for firm matches. Not every row has a clone size; where given, it reads once, few, many or a size class.

cdr3_nt cdr3_aa clone_size cdr3_length j_call d_call v_call
TGCAGTGCCGAAGGGGGCCCAGACACAGATACGCAGTATTTT CSAEGGPDTDTQYF . 14 TRBJ2-3 TRBD1 TRBV20-1
TGTGCCAGCAGCTCCTCCCGTTGGGGAGGTAATGAAAAACTGTTTTTT CASSSSRWGGNEKLFF . 16 TRBJ1-4 . TRBV7-8
TGCGCCAGCAGCTTCAGTCGACAGGGGGCAAATGAGCAGTTCTTC CASSFSRQGANEQFF many 15 TRBJ2-1 TRBD1 TRBV5-1
TGCGCCAGCTTCCCGGGACAGGGCCACGGGGAGCTGTTTTTT CASFPGQGHGELFF few 14 TRBJ2-2 TRBD1 TRBV5-1
TGTGCCACCAGCAGAGGTGGGAACGGTGAGACCCAGTACTTC CATSRGGNGETQYF . 14 TRBJ2-5 . TRBV15
TGTGCCAGCAGGGACCTGCTCTACGAGCAGTACTTC CASRDLLYEQYF few 12 TRBJ2-7 . TRBV28
TGTGCCAGCAGTTTTCACGGGACATGGGGCCCAGATACGCAGTATTTT CASSFHGTWGPDTQYF . 16 TRBJ2-3 . TRBV12-3/TRBV12-4
TGCAGCGTTGGCGGGGGGACAGGAAACTATGGCTACACCTTC CSVGGGTGNYGYTF . 14 TRBJ1-2 TRBD1 TRBV29-1
TGTGCCATCAGCCCTTACAATGAGCAGTTCTTC CAISPYNEQFF . 11 TRBJ2-1 . TRBV10-3
TGTGCCAGCTCACCCCGAGACCGAATTACCGGTAGCACAGATACGCAGTATTTT CASSPRDRITGSTDTQYF . 18 TRBJ2-3 . TRBV18
TGCAGTGCGAGCGGACTAGCTCTCGATGAGCAGTTCTTC CSASGLALDEQFF . 13 TRBJ2-1 TRBD2 TRBV20-1
TGTGCCATCAGTGAAGGCGGGACCATTGGTGAGCAGTACTTC CAISEGGTIGEQYF . 14 TRBJ2-7 . TRBV10-3
TGCAGCGTTGCAGGCTTTTACCTTCCAAACATTCAGTACTTC CSVAGFYLPNIQYF many 14 TRBJ2-4 . TRBV29-1
TGTGCCAGCAGCTTCCCGACTAGCGGGAGGTCGTCCTACGAGCAGTACTTC CASSFPTSGRSSYEQYF few 17 TRBJ2-7 TRBD2 TRBV7-9
TGTGCCAGCAGCTCCGGGACCGAGAATGAGCAGTTCTTC CASSSGTENEQFF many 13 TRBJ2-1 . TRBV7-8
TGCAGCGCCCTGGGGTGGGCGGGAGGCGGAGCAGATACGCAGTATTTT CSALGWAGGGADTQYF . 16 TRBJ2-3 TRBD2 TRBV29-1
TGTGCCAGCAGGCGGCGGGAGGGCCTCGACGAGCAGTACTTC CASRRREGLDEQYF . 14 TRBJ2-7 TRBD2 TRBV2
TGCAGCGTTGATAAAGTAGGGGCGGGGGAGACCCAGTACTTC CSVDKVGAGETQYF . 14 TRBJ2-5 . TRBV29-1
TGCAGTGCTAGTGCCGTTGATCGGAACACCATATATTTT CSASAVDRNTIYF few 13 TRBJ1-3 . TRBV20-1
TGCGCCAGCAGCTTGGAACTAGCGGGAGGGCTCACAGATACGCAGTATTTT CASSLELAGGLTDTQYF once 17 TRBJ2-3 TRBD2 TRBV5-1
TGTGCCAGCACCAAGACAGGGAGCTTGGAGACCCAGTACTTC CASTKTGSLETQYF . 14 TRBJ2-5 TRBD1 TRBV5-5
TGCGCCAGCTTTGGGGACAGGTTCCCAGATACGCAGTATTTT CASFGDRFPDTQYF few 14 TRBJ2-3 TRBD1 TRBV5-1
TGTGCCAGCAGCCCCTGGACCACCTACAATGAGCAGTTCTTC CASSPWTTYNEQFF few 14 TRBJ2-1 . TRBV11-2
TGTGCCAGCTCACCCATGCCGGACAGGGCAGCCTACGAGCAGTACTTC CASSPMPDRAAYEQYF few 16 TRBJ2-7 TRBD1 TRBV18
TGCGCCAGCAGCTCGACAGGAAGGACATCGAAGACCTACGAGCAGTACTTC CASSSTGRTSKTYEQYF . 17 TRBJ2-7 . TRBV5-1
TGTGCCAGCAGTGAAGCCATTCGTCGGGTGAAAGGGGACGAGCAGTACTTC CASSEAIRRVKGDEQYF many 17 TRBJ2-7 . TRBV2
TGTGCCAGCAGCTTGGTTTCGGGACTTCATAGCACAGATACGCAGTATTTT CASSLVSGLHSTDTQYF few 17 TRBJ2-3 . TRBV5-5
TGCAGTGCTAGCTCGACGACATGGGGACTCTATGGCTACACCTTC CSASSTTWGLYGYTF few 15 TRBJ1-2 . TRBV20-1
TGTGCCAGCAGCTTAGCGGGACTTAATGAAAAACTGTTTTTT CASSLAGLNEKLFF few 14 TRBJ1-4 . TRBV11-2
TGCGCCAGCAGCGCGACCGGGACTCCCTCAGAGACCCAGTACTTC CASSATGTPSETQYF few 15 TRBJ2-5 . TRBV4-1
TGTGCCAGCTTAAGTGCCGAGCAGTACTTC CASLSAEQYF . 10 TRBJ2-7 . TRBV2
TGCAGTGCCAAGCGGCTGAGCTCCTACAATGAGCAGTTCTTC CSAKRLSSYNEQFF few 14 TRBJ2-1 . TRBV20-1
TGCGCCAGCAGCTTGGGTGTAGTCCACTCGAACACCGGGGAGCTGTTTTTT CASSLGVVHSNTGELFF few 17 TRBJ2-2 . TRBV5-1
TGTGCCAGCAGCTTAGTGGCAGCTGATAATTCACCCCTCCACTTT CASSLVAADNSPLHF . 15 TRBJ1-6 . TRBV7-6
TGCAGTGCTAGAGATCGAACAGGGATCTCCTACGAGCAGTACTTC CSARDRTGISYEQYF few 15 TRBJ2-7 . TRBV20-1
TGCAGTGCTATTAGGGCTCAGTCAGATACGCAGTATTTT CSAIRAQSDTQYF few 13 TRBJ2-3 . TRBV20-1
TGTGCCAGCAGTTACCACGGGACTTTTCCCTACAATGAGCAGTTCTTC CASSYHGTFPYNEQFF . 16 TRBJ2-1 . TRBV6-5